This T cell receptor beta chain originates from a study of T cells in localized non-small cell lung cancer. Regarding the study as a whole: Compared with tumor, uninvolved adjacent lung displayed greater T cell clonality, ranking highest overall. Those with higher blood T cell density had longer overall survival. Sequencing was restricted to one tumor region; therefore, heterogeneity remains possible. Turning up in adjacent lung were a median around 58 of the top 100 tumor clones.

The data were produced by immunoSEQ multiplex PCR, yet TCRdb's version contains in-frame clones alone and is incomplete. The data show roughly 25,000 clones, with 88% seen just once and roughly 6.2% held by the top ten. CDR1 is MNHEY and CDR2 is SVGAGI in the germline V gene. Trimming stripped 7 bases from V and 4 bases from J, with 13 bases between. This CDR3 region has 14 residues. Points on this clone: Its target is not known.

The specimen comprised PBMCs, sampled before any cancer treatment. The clonotype comes from a man between 40 and 69 years old with stage II lung adenocarcinoma. This sequence joins TRBV6-5 and TRBJ2-2; D possibly corresponds to TRBD1 (5 bases). The CDR3 bases are TGTGCCAGCAATACTCGGACATCCACCGGGGAGCTGTTTTTT. Its translation is CASNTRTSTGELFF.